These 21 T cell receptor beta chains share one sample of origin, sequenced in a study of beta chain features in type 1 diabetes. Expressed TCRB transcripts were sequenced, since all the RNA that had been isolated was reverse transcribed. Method: immunoSEQ multiplex PCR; TCRdb's copy keeps in-frame clones and lacks some. The sample carries under 450,000 clones, around 15% recorded once. The sample was naive CD4+ T cells from blood. These receptors were taken from a woman aged 18-35 years in good health.

CDR3 nucleotides: TGCGCCAGCAGGGCTAGCGGACCCCTCACCGGGGAGCTGTTTTTT. Amino acid sequence: CASRASGPLTGELFF. V usage is TRBV5-1 and J usage is TRBJ2-2, with TRBD2 matching over 7 bases. Trimming removed 5 bases from V and 4 bases from J; junction bases left unmatched: 8. Germline CDR1 is SGHRS and CDR2 is YFSETQ. The CDR3 runs 15 residues.

This clone was seen a handful of times. The genes are TRBV7-6 and TRBJ2-6; a weak D match, TRBD1 (6 bases). V dropped 4 bases and J dropped 4 bases, with 20 bases sitting between them. CDR1 SGHVS and CDR2 FNYEAQ come from the germline V gene. The length of the CDR3 is 18 residues. This CDR3 reads CASSSPDRGLSGANVLTF. The CDR3 DNA follows: TGTGCCAGCAGCTCCCCGGACAGAGGTCTCAGCGGGGCCAACGTCCTGACTTTC.

This chain joins TRBV5-1 and TRBJ2-1; 11 positions match TRBD2. CDR1 and CDR2 from the germline V gene are SGHRS and YFSETQ. V shed 4 bases, J shed 10 bases, and the junction held 13 bases outside the gene matches. CDR3 size: 16 residues. In nucleotides, the CDR3 is TGCGCCAGCAGCCCCCGGGCCCTAGCGGGAGGTCAGGAGCAGTTCTTC. Translated: CASSPRALAGGQEQFF. The variable domain in full, with the rest retrieved from reference TRBV5-1 and TRBJ2-1, is KAGVTQTPRYLIKTRGQQVTLSCSPISGHRSVSWYQQTPGQGLQFLFEYFSETQRNKGNFPGRFSGRQFSNSRSEMNVSTLELGDSALYLCASSPRALAGGQEQFFGPGTRLTVL.

About this clone itself: This specimen includes other DNA sequences encoding the same CDR3. This sequence joins TRBV28 and TRBJ1-2; D uncertain. The V gene's germline CDR1 is MDHEN and CDR2 SYDVKM. CDR3 length: 11 residues. V dropped 6 bases and J dropped 2 bases, with 4 bases sitting between them. CDR3 amino acids: CASSSNYGYTF. For the CDR3, the DNA is TGTGCCAGCAGCTCCAACTATGGCTACACCTTC.

Only a few counts were recorded for this clone. V and J are TRBV15 and TRBJ2-1, with D maybe TRBD1 (6 bases). Trimming cost V 5 bases and J 4 bases, with 9 bases left between them. This CDR3 region has 13 residues. Germline-derived CDR1 and CDR2 are LNHNV and YYDKDF (reference sequence). CDR3 nucleotide sequence: TGTGCCACCAGCGGACAGACATACAATGAGCAGTTCTTC. Translated: CATSGQTYNEQFF.

The gene calls are TRBV30 and TRBJ1-1, with 11 bases lining up with TRBD1. The CDR3 length is 16 residues. Germline assignment: CDR1 GTSNPN and CDR2 SVGIG (reference sequence). The V gene end was trimmed by 2 bases and the J gene end by 5 bases; junction bases not matched to a gene: 10. This CDR3 is CAWSTGTGGAVTEAFF. DNA for the CDR3: TGTGCCTGGAGTACCGGGACAGGGGGGGCTGTGACTGAAGCTTTCTTT.

This clone was seen a handful of times. The chain is built from TRBV6-1 and TRBJ1-2; TRBD1 aligns across 8 bases. This CDR3 has 13 amino acids. From germline, CDR1 is MNHNS and CDR2 SASEGT. J gave up 6 bases and V 5 bases, and 5 bases lay outside the gene matches. CDR3 sequence (DNA): TGTGCCAGCAGTTTGGACAGGGCCCATGGCTACACCTTC. Amino acids: CASSLDRAHGYTF.

The V call is TRBV7-9, the J call TRBJ2-5, with 10 bases that match TRBD1. The last part of the DNA fits TRBJ2-7 better; the J call may be wrong. The CDR3 runs to 15 residues. CDR1 and CDR2 from the germline V gene are SEHNR and FQNEAQ (reference sequence). CDR3 sequence reads: CASSRSGTGVYEQYF. The CDR3 nucleotides are TGTGCCAGCAGCCGATCCGGGACAGGGGTCTACGAGCAGTACTTC.

There are a few counts of this clone. The chain combines TRBV28 with TRBJ1-4, with D perhaps TRBD1 (5 bases). The CDR3 loop spans 11 amino acids. V was trimmed by 10 bases and J by 8 bases, leaving 11 bases between them. Germline V CDR1 and CDR2: MDHEN, SYDVKM. CDR3 nucleotides: TGTGCCACCCAGGGCTACGAAAAACTGTTTTTT. Residues: CATQGYEKLFF.

The rearrangement links TRBV30 to TRBJ1-4; perhaps TRBD1 as D (5 bases). Trimming cost V 2 bases and J 7 bases, with 11 bases left between them. Germline CDR1 reads GTSNPN; CDR2 reads SVGIG (reference sequence). The CDR3 covers 13 residues. The CDR3 reads CAWSLRGSEKLFF. CDR3 nucleotides: TGTGCCTGGAGTTTAAGGGGTTCTGAAAAACTGTTTTTT. The full variable domain, its missing parts supplied by reference TRBV30 and TRBJ1-4, is SQTIHQWPATLVQPVGSPLSLECTVEGTSNPNLYWYRQAAGRGLQLLFYSVGIGQISSEVPQNLSASRPQDRQFILSSKKLLLSDSGFYLCAWSLRGSEKLFFGSGTQLSVL.

This clone showed up just a few times. CDR3 bases: TGTGCCAGCAGTCCACAGGGAAAGGGGGGCAATCAGCCCCAGCATTTT. It is translated as CASSPQGKGGNQPQHF. V gene TRBV2 combines with J gene TRBJ1-5; tentatively, D is TRBD1 (6 bases). Germline loops: CDR1 SNHLY, CDR2 FYNNEI. The CDR3 loop spans 16 amino acids. V gave up 5 bases and J gave up 2 bases, with 16 bases separating them.

V and J are TRBV29-1 and TRBJ2-1, with D tentatively TRBD1 (5 bases). Germline V CDR1 and CDR2: SQVTM, ANQGSEA. With 2 bases removed from V and 0 bases from J, the gap between germline ends came to 11 bases. The CDR3 covers 15 residues. CDR3 residues: CSVEKDTSSYNEQFF. CDR3 bases: TGCAGCGTTGAAAAGGACACGAGCTCCTACAATGAGCAGTTCTTC.

Regarding this clone: Other DNA sequences in this specimen translate into the identical CDR3. V is TRBV30 and J is TRBJ1-2; no definite D call. V was trimmed by 2 bases and J by 5 bases, leaving 6 bases between them. The CDR3 is 11 amino acids. The germline CDR1 and CDR2 sequences are GTSNPN and SVGIG (reference sequence). The DNA for the CDR3 is TGTGCCTGGAGTCCGGGGTATGGCTACACCTTC. Translating gives CAWSPGYGYTF.

DNA for the CDR3: TGTGCCAGCAGTTTTGGGGGGAAGACCTACAATGAGCAGTTCTTC. As protein: CASSFGGKTYNEQFF. The chain employs TRBV6-5 and TRBJ2-1; D may be TRBD2 (6 bases). CDR3 length: 15 residues. Trimming stripped 4 bases from V and 2 bases from J, with 12 bases between. Germline V gives CDR1 MNHEY, CDR2 SVGAGI.

This clone has a handful of counts. The chain couples TRBV30 to TRBJ1-2; 12 bases are shared with TRBD1. Germline CDR1 reads GTSNPN; CDR2 reads SVGIG (reference sequence). CDR3 length: 14 residues. J lost 6 bases, V lost 0 bases, and 2 bases had no gene match. The CDR3 coding sequence is TGTGCCTGGAGTGTTGGGACAGGGGGCAATGGCTACACCTTC. Protein product: CAWSVGTGGNGYTF.

The genes are TRBV19 and TRBJ1-1; D is perhaps TRBD1 (6 bases). The CDR3 runs to 15 residues. Deletions cut 3 bases from V and 1 base from J, with 12 bases between. Germline loops: CDR1 LNHDA, CDR2 SQIVND (reference sequence). The CDR3 DNA is TGTGCCAGTAGTATGGAAGGCAGGGGGAACACTGAAGCTTTCTTT. Translation gives CASSMEGRGNTEAFF.

This clone was seen more than once but under ten times. Other DNA variants within this sample encode the same CDR3. This chain joins TRBV7-2 and TRBJ2-1; tentative D call: TRBD1 (6 bases). This CDR3 has 13 residues. The ends were cut back, 6 bases at V and 4 bases at J, with 10 bases in the middle. CDR1 SGHTA and CDR2 FQGNSA come from the germline V gene. Written as DNA, the CDR3 is TGTGCCAGCAGTCCGGACAGTTACAATGAGCAGTTCTTC. Protein product: CASSPDSYNEQFF.

The table lists this clone with a few counts. The chain couples TRBV2 to TRBJ1-5; a weak D match, TRBD1 (5 bases). The V end was cut by 4 bases, the J end by 0 bases, with 13 bases between. Germline values: CDR1 SNHLY, CDR2 FYNNEI. CDR3 length: 16 residues. The chain's CDR3 is CASSAEAGNSNQPQHF. The DNA for the CDR3 is TGTGCCAGCAGTGCAGAGGCAGGGAATAGCAATCAGCCCCAGCATTTT.

This clone was counted only a few times. This chain connects TRBV30 to TRBJ1-5; perhaps TRBD1 as D (6 bases). Per the germline V gene, CDR1 is GTSNPN and CDR2 is SVGIG (reference sequence). V was clipped by 2 bases and J by 4 bases, with 9 bases between them. This CDR3 has 13 residues. CDR3 loop: CAWSRQENQPQHF. In DNA form, the CDR3 reads TGTGCCTGGAGTCGACAGGAAAATCAGCCCCAGCATTTT. The full variable domain, its missing parts supplied by reference TRBV30 and TRBJ1-5, is SQTIHQWPATLVQPVGSPLSLECTVEGTSNPNLYWYRQAAGRGLQLLFYSVGIGQISSEVPQNLSASRPQDRQFILSSKKLLLSDSGFYLCAWSRQENQPQHFGDGTRLSIL.

This chain connects TRBV6-5 to TRBJ1-1; 9 bases align to TRBD1. CDR3 length: 14 residues. J was trimmed by 5 bases and V by 4 bases; bases with no gene match: 5. CDR1 and CDR2 (germline): MNHEY, SVGAGI. The CDR3 loop reads CASSSDRGGTEAFF. DNA for the CDR3: TGTGCCAGCAGTTCGGACAGGGGTGGGACTGAAGCTTTCTTT.

The V and J genes are TRBV28 and TRBJ1-5; TRBD1 might be the D (6 bases). The length of the CDR3 is 13 residues. The V end was cut by 9 bases, the J end by 4 bases, with 13 bases between. CDR1 and CDR2 from the germline V gene are MDHEN and SYDVKM. Written as DNA, the CDR3 is TGTGCCAGTCACAGGGACCTAAATCAGCCCCAGCATTTT. Translated, it gives CASHRDLNQPQHF.